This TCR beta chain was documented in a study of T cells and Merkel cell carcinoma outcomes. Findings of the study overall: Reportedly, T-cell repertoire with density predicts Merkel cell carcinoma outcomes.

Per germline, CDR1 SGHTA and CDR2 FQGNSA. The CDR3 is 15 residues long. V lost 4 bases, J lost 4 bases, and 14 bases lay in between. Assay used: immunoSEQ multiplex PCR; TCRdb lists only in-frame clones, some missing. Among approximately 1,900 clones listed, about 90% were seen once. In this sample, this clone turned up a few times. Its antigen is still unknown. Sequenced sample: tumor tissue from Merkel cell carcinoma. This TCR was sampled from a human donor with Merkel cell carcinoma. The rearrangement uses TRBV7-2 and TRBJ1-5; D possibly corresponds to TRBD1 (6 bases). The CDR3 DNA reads TGTGCCAGCAGCTGGACGACAGGAGCAAATCAGCCCCAGCATTTT. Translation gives CASSWTTGANQPQHF.